A single sample is the source of the 24 T cell receptor beta chains below, sequenced in a study of T cells in women clearing cervical HPV infection. The repertoire was sequenced with immunoSEQ multiplex PCR; TCRdb's copy has only in-frame clones and lacks some. The sample features roughly 31,000 clones, with approximately 6.8% in its top ten. Sequencing was carried out using blood buffy coat. All receptors come from a woman between 18 and 70 years old with a cervical HPV16 infection that either progressed to CIN3+ or cleared (not recorded which).

The covered CDR3 bases are TGCGCCAGCAGCCGGACGGGGATTCTGGAGCTTAATTCACCC. This translates into CASSRTGILELNSP. The entire CDR3 protein is CASSRTGILELNSPLHF. V is TRBV5-1 and J is TRBJ1-6, with no clear D. The CDR3 is cut off 3 residues early in the read; its end comes from the germline J gene. The germline CDR1 and CDR2 sequences are SGHRS and YFSETQ. The CDR3 totals 17 residues. Trimming shortened V by 4 bases and J by 6 bases, and 20 bases separated the two germline ends.

As regards this clone: The read terminates 3 residues before the CDR3 end, so the remaining end is supplied by the germline J gene. This sequence joins TRBV7-9 and TRBJ2-2; 7 bases match TRBD1. The germline CDR1 and CDR2 sequences are SEHNR and FQNEAQ (reference sequence). The ends lost 10 bases at V and 6 bases at J; junction bases unmatched: 11. CDR3 length equals 14 residues. This CDR3 reads CAMMTGMFSGELFF. The covered CDR3 bases are TGTGCCATGATGACAGGGATGTTCTCCGGGGAG.

On this clone itself: The CDR3 is cut off 3 residues early in the read; its end comes from the germline J gene. The chain joins TRBV5-1 to TRBJ2-1; 9 nucleotides line up with TRBD2. Germline-derived CDR1 and CDR2 are SGHRS and YFSETQ. The junction had 5 bases not matched to a gene; V was cut back by 0 bases and J by 4 bases. The CDR3 consists of 16 residues. The CDR3 sequence is CASSLVPRGGYNEQFF. The CDR3 bases that were read are TGCGCCAGCAGCTTGGTTCCGCGGGGGGGGTACAATGAG.

Turning to this clone: Sequencing ends 3 residues short of the CDR3 end; the germline J gene provides the rest. This chain joins TRBV19 and TRBJ2-3; TRBD2 agrees at 8 bases. This CDR3 region has 16 residues. Losses at the gene ends were 3 bases for V and 2 bases for J; bases not matched to a gene: 7. CDR1 and CDR2 (germline): LNHDA, SQIVND (reference sequence). The covered CDR3 bases are TGTGCCAGTAGTATCATCGGGGGGGTGCTCACAGATACG. The encoded protein is CASSIIGGVLTDT. The entire CDR3 sequence reads CASSIIGGVLTDTQYF.

Remarks on this clone: With the read ending 3 residues before the CDR3 end, the germline J gene is used to fill in that end. The chain has TRBV7-2 and TRBJ2-7; 8 bases match TRBD1. CDR1 and CDR2 from the germline V gene are SGHTA and FQGNSA. V lost 5 bases to trimming and J lost 4 bases; unmatched junction nucleotides: 7. The CDR3 is 14 amino acids. The CDR3 protein is CASSRDRREYEQYF. Partial CDR3 DNA: TGTGCCAGCAGCAGGGACAGGAGAGAGTACGAG.

A note on this clone: The read finishes 3 residues shy of the CDR3 end, and the germline J gene is used to complete it. This chain uses TRBV5-6 with TRBJ2-2; no definite D call. The CDR3 runs to 13 residues. CDR1 and CDR2 from the germline V gene are SGHDT and YYEEEE. The CDR3 sequence is CASSSASNEKLFF. The CDR3 bases that were read are TGTGCCAGCAGCTCCGCCTCTAATGAAAAG.

Concerning this clone: The sequenced fragment ends 3 residues before the CDR3 boundary, so the rest is inferred from the germline J gene. The chain is built from TRBV29-1 and TRBJ2-1; 11 positions agree with TRBD1. V lost 7 bases to trimming and J lost 4 bases; unmatched junction nucleotides: 3. The V gene's germline CDR1 is SQVTM and CDR2 ANQGSEA. The CDR3 runs to 13 residues. The CDR3 sequence: CSGGTGGYNEQFF. The covered CDR3 bases are TGCAGCGGGGGGACAGGGGGTTACAATGAG.

With respect to this clone: Coverage ceases 3 residues before the CDR3 finishes, and the germline J gene fills in the end. V usage is TRBV2 and J usage is TRBJ2-4, with a tentative D call TRBD2 (6 bases). The CDR3 covers 12 residues. Germline V gives CDR1 SNHLY, CDR2 FYNNEI. The CDR3 protein is CASRRDSMSQYF. Partial CDR3 DNA: TGTGCCAGCAGGAGGGACTCTATGAGT.

CDR3 sequence reads: CSHTGDVTEAFF. CDR3 bases read: TGCAGCCATACAGGGGACGTCACTGAA. The chain joins TRBV29-1 to TRBJ1-1; 7 nucleotides match TRBD1. The read ends 3 residues before the CDR3 terminus; that terminus is restored from the germline J gene. CDR3 size: 12 residues. The V gene's germline CDR1 is SQVTM and CDR2 ANQGSEA. V lost 8 bases, J lost 4 bases, and 7 bases stayed unmatched. Together with reference TRBV29-1 and TRBJ1-1, the CDR3 gives the full variable domain: SAVISQKPSRDICQRGTSLTIQCQVDSQVTMMFWYRQQPGQSLTLIATANQGSEATYESGFVIDKFPISRPNLTFSTLTVSNMSPEDSSIYLCSHTGDVTEAFFGQGTRLTVV.

The CDR3 bases that were read are TGTGCCAGCAGCTTAGCAGGGTTGGATGGC. As protein: CASSLAGLDG. Given in full, the CDR3 is CASSLAGLDGYTF. V gene TRBV7-6 combines with J gene TRBJ1-2, with no clear D. The CDR3 end lies 3 residues beyond the end of the read and is filled in from the germline J gene. CDR3 size: 13 residues. In germline, CDR1 is SGHVS, CDR2 FNYEAQ. With 0 bases removed from V and 6 bases from J, the gap between germline ends came to 8 bases.

In regard to this clone: With the read ending 3 residues before the CDR3 end, the germline J gene is used to fill in that end. The chain is built from TRBV2 and TRBJ2-5, with no clear D. V shed 3 bases and J shed 4 bases, with 15 bases lying between them. Per the germline V gene, CDR1 is SNHLY and CDR2 is FYNNEI. CDR3 length: 15 amino acids. The CDR3 is CASSELQTQRETQYF. The CDR3 DNA, read in part, is TGTGCCAGCAGTGAGCTGCAAACACAAAGAGAGACC.

For this clone: The read comes to an end 3 residues before the CDR3 does, leaving the germline J gene to fill in the end. The chain recombines TRBV13 with TRBJ2-7; a possible D gene is TRBD1 (5 bases). The CDR3 has 14 residues. Looked up from germline, CDR1 is PRHDT and CDR2 is FYEKMQ (reference sequence). V gave up 6 bases and J gave up 5 bases, with 17 bases separating them. Here the CDR3 reads CASRYRTGPNEQYF. The covered CDR3 bases are TGTGCCAGCAGATACAGAACAGGTCCGAACGAG.

Comments on this clone: The observed sequence ends 3 residues before the CDR3 terminus, with the missing tail filled in from the germline J gene. The V gene is TRBV5-1, the J gene TRBJ1-4; TRBD1 matches 8 bases. Germline lookup yields CDR1 SGHRS and CDR2 YFSETQ. CDR3 length: 16 amino acids. CDR3: CASSSDRGRGNSPLFF. The DNA read from the CDR3 is TGCGCCAGCAGCTCCGACAGGGGTAGAGGGAATTCACCA.

About this clone itself: The read terminates 3 residues ahead of where the CDR3 ends, so the germline J gene completes it. The rearrangement links TRBV6-1 to TRBJ2-3, with TRBD2 identical over 10 bases. The V gene end was trimmed by 2 bases and the J gene end by 2 bases; junction bases not matched to a gene: 7. Germline CDR1 reads MNHNS; CDR2 reads SASEGT. The CDR3 is 17 residues long. CDR3 protein: CASSERLAGAYTDTQYF. CDR3 DNA (partial): TGTGCCAGCAGTGAACGGCTAGCGGGAGCCTACACAGATACG.

Turning to this clone: The missing CDR3 end, 3 residues past where the read stops, is filled in from the germline J gene. This sequence joins TRBV19 and TRBJ1-6; tentative D call: TRBD1 (6 bases). The V end lost 3 bases, the J end lost 6 bases, and 9 bases lay between the germline ends. CDR1 and CDR2 (germline): LNHDA, SQIVND (reference sequence). This CDR3 region has 14 residues. The part of the CDR3 DNA that was read is TGTGCCAGTAGTATGGACAGAATTAATTCACCC. Protein sequence: CASSMDRINSP. The entire CDR3 protein is CASSMDRINSPLHF.

Details on this clone: The read terminates 3 residues before the CDR3 end, so the remaining end is supplied by the germline J gene. The chain employs TRBV20-1 and TRBJ2-7; no firm D call. Trimming removed 3 bases at V and 3 bases at J, with 18 bases between. Germline values: CDR1 DFQATT, CDR2 SNEGSKA (reference sequence). CDR3 length equals 15 residues. CDR3 DNA, as far as it was read: TGCAGTGCTAGTGGTTTTCCGGGTCGTTACTACGAG. Its protein is CSASGFPGRYYE. The entire CDR3 is CSASGFPGRYYEQYF.

With regard to this clone: The read halts 3 residues ahead of the CDR3 end, with the missing end drawn from the germline J gene. V and J are TRBV13 and TRBJ1-2, with TRBD1 matching 7 bases. CDR1 PRHDT and CDR2 FYEKMQ come from the germline V gene (reference sequence). The CDR3 contains 15 residues. Losses at the gene ends were 1 base for V and 2 bases for J; bases not matched to a gene: 4. The sequenced part of the CDR3 DNA is TGTGCCAGCAGCTTAGTGGGACAGCCCAACTATGGC. This translates into CASSLVGQPNYG. The whole CDR3 sequence is CASSLVGQPNYGYTF.

Note on this clone: The read is 3 residues too short to cover the CDR3 end, so that end is filled in from the germline J gene. The rearrangement uses TRBV5-1 and TRBJ2-7; perhaps TRBD2 as D (5 bases). V gave up 1 base and J gave up 3 bases, with 11 bases separating them. CDR1 and CDR2 from the germline V gene are SGHRS and YFSETQ. The CDR3 runs 14 residues. The DNA read from the CDR3 is TGCGCCAGCAGCTTGTCCCTAGCCGGCTACGAG. Translated: CASSLSLAGYE. The CDR3, in full, reads CASSLSLAGYEQYF.

About this clone itself: The CDR3 end falls 3 residues outside the read, so it is completed with the germline J gene. The chain has TRBV27 and TRBJ1-6; 9 nucleotides align to TRBD1. The ends lost 2 bases at V and 9 bases at J; junction bases unmatched: 11. Germline lookup yields CDR1 MNHEY and CDR2 SMNVEV (reference sequence). This CDR3 is 17 amino acids long. The sequenced part of the CDR3 DNA is TGTGCCAGCAGTTTAAGATCACGAGGACAGGGGACTTCACCC. Its translation is CASSLRSRGQGTSP. The full CDR3 is CASSLRSRGQGTSPLHF.

The covered CDR3 bases are TGTGCCAGCAGTCTACTAACGGCTGGC. It translates to CASSLLTAG. The whole CDR3 sequence is CASSLLTAGYTF. The chain joins TRBV7-2 to TRBJ1-2; D gene uncertain. The read falls 3 residues short of the CDR3 end, and the missing part is taken from the germline J gene. Germline V CDR1 and CDR2: SGHTA, FQGNSA. V was cut by 6 bases and J by 7 bases, with 12 bases left in between. The CDR3 runs 12 residues.

Details on this clone: Read sequence stops 3 residues before the CDR3 end, and the germline J gene provides the missing end. This chain joins TRBV7-9 and TRBJ1-2, with 8 positions matching TRBD1. This CDR3 is built from 15 residues. Germline CDR1 and CDR2: SEHNR and FQNEAQ (reference sequence). The DNA read from the CDR3 is TGTGCCAGCAGCCCTCAGTCAGGGGGCTACAATGAC. Translating gives CASSPQSGGYND. The CDR3, in full, reads CASSPQSGGYNDYTF.

Comment on this clone: Sequencing ends 3 residues short of the CDR3 end; the germline J gene provides the rest. The chain uses TRBV20-1 and TRBJ1-2; D perhaps matches TRBD1 (6 bases). The CDR3 contains 14 residues. Trimming left V 2 bases short and J 4 bases short, with 14 bases between. The V gene's germline CDR1 is DFQATT and CDR2 SNEGSKA (reference sequence). CDR3: CSARLDSRTYGYTF. CDR3 DNA (partial): TGCAGTGCTAGATTGGACAGTCGTACCTATGGC.

A note on this clone: Read sequence stops 3 residues before the CDR3 end, and the germline J gene provides the missing end. This chain joins TRBV6-2 or TRBV6-3 and TRBJ2-7; TRBD2 agrees at 7 bases. The CDR3 contains 16 residues. The V gene's germline CDR1 is MNHEY and CDR2 SVGEGT. The V and J ends lost 2 bases and 5 bases, in that order; junction bases with no gene match: 12. The chain's CDR3 is CASSYTHTSEMHEQYF. The sequenced part of the CDR3 DNA is TGTGCCAGCAGTTACACCCATACTAGCGAAATGCACGAG.

In the case of this clone: The CDR3 extends 3 residues past the end of the read, so its final part is completed from the germline J gene. This chain connects TRBV18 to TRBJ2-2; TRBD1 is a possible D gene (6 bases). The germline gives CDR1 KGHSH, CDR2 LQKENI. The CDR3 extends over 15 amino acids. CDR3: CASSPDRLPNSPLFF. Incomplete CDR3 DNA: TGTGCCAGCTCTCCTGACAGGTTGCCCAATTCACCG.